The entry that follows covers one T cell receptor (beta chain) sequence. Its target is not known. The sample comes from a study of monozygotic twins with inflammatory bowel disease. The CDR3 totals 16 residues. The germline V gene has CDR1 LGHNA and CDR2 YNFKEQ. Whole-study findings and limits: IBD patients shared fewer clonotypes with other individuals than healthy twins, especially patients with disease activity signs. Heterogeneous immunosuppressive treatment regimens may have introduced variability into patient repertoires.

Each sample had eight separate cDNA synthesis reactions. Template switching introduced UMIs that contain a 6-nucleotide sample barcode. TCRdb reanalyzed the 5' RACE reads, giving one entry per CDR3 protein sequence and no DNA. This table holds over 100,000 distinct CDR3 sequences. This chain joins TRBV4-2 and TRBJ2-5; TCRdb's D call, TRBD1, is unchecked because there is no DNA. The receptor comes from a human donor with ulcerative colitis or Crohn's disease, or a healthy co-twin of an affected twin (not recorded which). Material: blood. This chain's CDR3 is CASSQDGVGGSETQYF.